This passage covers 10 T cell receptor beta chains from one sample sequenced in a study of cytomegalovirus exposure and HLA in healthy donors. The PCR was carried out with 60 Vbeta primers and 13 Jbeta primers. Generated by immunoSEQ multiplex PCR, the TCRdb table keeps only in-frame clones and is missing some. The data contain about 200,000 clones, roughly 79% of them singletons. The sequencing sample was made of PBMCs. Receptor source: a man aged 25-45 years in good health and CMV-seronegative.

As regards this clone: At one of its ends the junction is not consistent with the germline gene, which may arise from a read error. The chain carries TRBV5-6 and TRBJ2-5; 8 bases agree with TRBD2. Germline V gene data show CDR1 as SGHDT and CDR2 as YYEEEE. CDR3 length: 12 amino acids. The CDR3 here is CASSLISGAEDF. DNA of the CDR3: TGTGCCAGCAGCTTAATTAGCGGGGCGGAGGACTTC.

This clone has more than one count but fewer than ten. The chain couples TRBV9 to TRBJ2-7; weak D call: TRBD1 (5 bases). This CDR3 comprises 16 residues. Germline-derived CDR1 and CDR2 are SGDLS and YYNGEE. V lost 0 bases to trimming and J lost 0 bases, with 13 bases between them. The CDR3 DNA follows: TGTGCCAGCAGCGTAGGTGGGGCGATTAGCTCCTACGAGCAGTACTTC. Protein product: CASSVGGAISSYEQYF.

This rearrangement joins TRBV28 to TRBJ1-5; TRBD1 might be the D (6 bases). The CDR3 is 14 residues long. Germline-derived CDR1 and CDR2 are MDHEN and SYDVKM. Trimming shortened V by 3 bases and J by 7 bases, and 13 bases separated the two germline ends. The CDR3 bases are TGTGCCAGCAGTTTCGGTACAGGGTGGCAGCCCCAGCATTTT. Encoded protein: CASSFGTGWQPQHF.

The chain links TRBV5-1 to TRBJ1-5; unclear D gene. The CDR3 extends over 14 amino acids. CDR1 and CDR2 from the germline V gene are SGHRS and YFSETQ. V lost 2 bases and J lost 4, with 10 bases in between. CDR3 sequence (DNA): TGCGCCAGCAGCTTTGAACAGCATAATCAGCCCCAGCATTTT. Amino acids: CASSFEQHNQPQHF. Combining the CDR3 with reference TRBV5-1 and TRBJ1-5 gives the whole variable domain KAGVTQTPRYLIKTRGQQVTLSCSPISGHRSVSWYQQTPGQGLQFLFEYFSETQRNKGNFPGRFSGRQFSNSRSEMNVSTLELGDSALYLCASSFEQHNQPQHFGDGTRLSIL.

This rearrangement joins TRBV10-2 to TRBJ2-2; TRBD1 aligns across 7 bases. Germline CDR1 and CDR2: WSHSY and SAAADI. This CDR3 is 15 amino acids long. J was trimmed by 6 bases and V by 2 bases; bases with no gene match: 6. The chain's CDR3 is CASSEGTVIPGELFF. As DNA, the CDR3 is TGCGCCAGCAGTGAGGGGACAGTAATCCCCGGGGAGCTGTTTTTT.

The CDR3 protein is CASSPSGSYNEQFF. The DNA of the CDR3 is TGTGCCAGCTCACCTAGCGGGAGTTACAATGAGCAGTTCTTC. V usage is TRBV18 and J usage is TRBJ2-1, with 9 bases aligning to TRBD2. V shed 3 bases and J 4 bases; nucleotides not matched to a gene: 1. CDR3 length: 14 amino acids. The germline V gene encodes CDR1 KGHSH and CDR2 LQKENI. The variable domain in full, completed from reference TRBV18 and TRBJ2-1, reads NAGVMQNPRHLVRRRGQEARLRCSPMKGHSHVYWYRQLPEEGLKFMVYLQKENIIDESGMPKERFSAEFPKEGPSILRIQQVVRGDSAAYFCASSPSGSYNEQFFGPGTRLTVL.

The rearrangement uses TRBV5-1 and TRBJ1-1; 7 nucleotides align to TRBD1. This CDR3 is 12 amino acids long. The V and J ends lost 2 bases and 11 bases, in that order; junction bases with no gene match: 6. Germline V gene sequence: CDR1 SGHRS, CDR2 YFSETQ. CDR3 protein: CASSFEGAPAFF. Written as DNA, the CDR3 is TGCGCCAGCAGCTTCGAGGGGGCACCGGCTTTCTTT.

This chain links TRBV20-1 with TRBJ1-2, with a possible D match to TRBD1 (6 bases). CDR1 is DFQATT, CDR2 SNEGSKA, per germline (reference sequence). The ends were cut back, 3 bases at V and 8 bases at J, with 10 bases in the middle. This CDR3 comprises 11 residues. CDR3 sequence (DNA): TGCAGTGCTAGTCAGGGGCAGGGCTACACCTTC. Translating it yields CSASQGQGYTF.

This chain uses TRBV5-1 with TRBJ2-7, with TRBD1 as a possible D gene (5 bases). Germline CDR1 SGHRS, CDR2 YFSETQ. The CDR3 spans 17 residues. V shed 1 base and J shed 2 bases, with 19 bases lying between them. Written as DNA, the CDR3 is TGCGCCAGCAGCTTGAGTTTGGGTCCCGAGACAGCCTACGAGCAGTACTTC. This gives the protein CASSLSLGPETAYEQYF.

The chain employs TRBV28 and TRBJ1-5; 12 nucleotides match TRBD1. Per germline, CDR1 MDHEN and CDR2 SYDVKM. V shed 3 bases and J 4 bases; nucleotides not matched to a gene: 4. The CDR3 spans 16 residues. The CDR3 DNA reads as TGTGCCAGCAGTTTTGGGACAGGGGGCAAGAATCAGCCCCAGCATTTT. This codes for CASSFGTGGKNQPQHF. Variable domain in full (rest from reference TRBV28 and TRBJ1-5): DVKVTQSSRYLVKRTGEKVFLECVQDMDHENMFWYRQDPGLGLRLIYFSYDVKMKEKGDIPEGYSVSREKKERFSLILESASTNQTSMYLCASSFGTGGKNQPQHFGDGTRLSIL.